The 25 T cell receptor beta chains below all came from one sample that was sequenced in a study of early T cells in non-severe SARS-CoV-2 infection. TCRdb reanalysed the 5' RACE reads using MiXCR and keeps one entry per CDR3 protein. The sample shows 80,000 or so distinct CDR3 sequences, over 12% of them seen only once. Sequenced sample: whole blood. These receptors originate from an adult who was a healthcare worker with PCR-confirmed SARS-CoV-2 infection or an uninfected control (not recorded which).

This clonotype was counted ten times or more. The chain joins TRBV11-2 to TRBJ2-5; no clear D gene. From germline, CDR1 is SGHAT and CDR2 FQNNGV. There are 13 residues in the CDR3. The V and J ends lost 2 bases and 5 bases respectively, with 9 bases between them. In DNA form, the CDR3 reads TGTGCCAGCAGCTTAACTCTGGCGGAGACCCAGTACTTC. Translation gives CASSLTLAETQYF. The full variable domain, with the rest looked up from reference TRBV11-2 and TRBJ2-5, is EAGVAQSPRYKIIEKRQSVAFWCNPISGHATLYWYQQILGQGPKLLIQFQNNGVVDDSQLPKDRFSAERLKGVDSTLKIQPAKLEDSAVYLCASSLTLAETQYFGPGTRLLVL.

V is TRBV11-1 and J is TRBJ2-1; no definite D call. This CDR3 spans 14 amino acids. Germline lookup yields CDR1 SGHAT and CDR2 FQDESV (reference sequence). V lost 3 bases to trimming and J lost 2 bases, with 8 bases between them. CDR3 amino acids: CASSFRDTYNEQFF. For the CDR3, the DNA is TGTGCCAGCAGCTTTAGAGATACCTACAATGAGCAGTTCTTC.

This clonotype was recorded many times. The V and J genes are TRBV20-1 and TRBJ2-7; 7 bases are a match to TRBD2. CDR3 size: 14 residues. Germline V gives CDR1 DFQATT, CDR2 SNEGSKA (reference sequence). With 0 bases clipped from V and 3 bases from J, the junction kept 5 bases outside the gene matches. This CDR3 is CSARDAGVGYEQYF. CDR3 DNA sequence: TGCAGTGCTAGAGATGCGGGGGTGGGCTACGAGCAGTACTTC.

This clonotype was seen a handful of times. This chain uses TRBV12-3 or TRBV12-4 with TRBJ1-1; no firm D call. This CDR3 has 14 amino acids. The V end was cut by 3 bases, the J end by 1 base, with 9 bases between. Written as DNA, the CDR3 is TGTGCCAGCAGTTTGATTGAGGGGAACACTGAAGCTTTCTTT. Translation gives CASSLIEGNTEAFF.

This rearrangement joins TRBV11-2 to TRBJ2-2; 16 nucleotides match TRBD2. After removal of 3 bases from V and 6 bases from J, the junction contained 7 bases not matched to a gene. Germline values: CDR1 SGHAT, CDR2 FQNNGV. CDR3 size: 18 residues. CDR3 DNA sequence: TGTGCCAGCAGCTTCTCCGGGACTAGCGGGAGGGCCGCCGGGGAGCTGTTTTTT. This gives the protein CASSFSGTSGRAAGELFF.

This clonotype was counted ten times or more. The V call is TRBV18, the J call TRBJ1-2; D is undetermined. Germline values: CDR1 KGHSH, CDR2 LQKENI. The CDR3 sequence is 15 residues long. V lost 2 bases and J lost 2, with 12 bases in between. Here the CDR3 reads CASSPMRDGNYGYTF. The DNA of the CDR3 is TGTGCCAGCTCACCAATGAGGGATGGCAACTATGGCTACACCTTC. Together with reference TRBV18 and TRBJ1-2, the CDR3 gives the full variable domain: NAGVMQNPRHLVRRRGQEARLRCSPMKGHSHVYWYRQLPEEGLKFMVYLQKENIIDESGMPKERFSAEFPKEGPSILRIQQVVRGDSAAYFCASSPMRDGNYGYTFGSGTRLTVV.

This clonotype was counted at least ten times. CDR3 in amino acids: CASSRSSGGKSGELFF. Written as DNA, the CDR3 is TGTGCCAGCAGTAGGTCGAGCGGGGGGAAATCCGGGGAGCTGTTTTTT. The chain couples TRBV6-5 to TRBJ2-2, with 9 nucleotides matching TRBD2. The J segment lost 6 bases and the V segment lost 5 bases, leaving 10 bases of the junction unmatched. Germline values: CDR1 MNHEY, CDR2 SVGAGI. The CDR3 is made up of 16 amino acids.

The chain combines TRBV27 with TRBJ2-3, with TRBD2 matching 11 bases. Trimming removed 5 bases from V and 2 bases from J; junction bases left unmatched: 9. The CDR3 has 17 amino acids. Germline CDR1 MNHEY, CDR2 SMNVEV (reference sequence). CDR3 residues: CASSLPGLAGNTDTQYF. Written as DNA, the CDR3 is TGTGCCAGCAGTCTACCCGGACTAGCGGGCAACACAGATACGCAGTATTTT.

This sequence joins TRBV19 and TRBJ2-1; 8 bases align to TRBD1. V shed 3 bases and J 6 bases; nucleotides not matched to a gene: 7. Germline-derived CDR1 and CDR2 are LNHDA and SQIVND (reference sequence). CDR3 size: 15 residues. The CDR3 region has the DNA TGTGCCAGTAGTATCCAACAGGGGGTAAGCAATGAGCAGTTCTTC. It translates to CASSIQQGVSNEQFF.

Details on this clonotype: A much more abundant neighbour one base away suggests this may be a read error. CDR3 DNA sequence: TGTGCCAGCAGCTTAATTAACTATGGCTACACCTTC. Translated, it gives CASSLINYGYTF. The chain joins TRBV7-9 to TRBJ1-2; D gene unclear. The CDR3 is 12 residues long. V was trimmed by 2 bases and J by 1 base, leaving 2 bases between them. CDR1 SEHNR and CDR2 FQNEAQ come from the germline V gene (reference sequence).

The gene calls are TRBV20-1 and TRBJ1-5, with 7 nucleotides matching TRBD1. Losses at the gene ends were 0 bases for V and 3 bases for J; bases not matched to a gene: 5. Germline CDR1 reads DFQATT; CDR2 reads SNEGSKA (reference sequence). The CDR3 loop spans 15 amino acids. The DNA of the CDR3 is TGCAGTGCTAGAGACCCCAGGGGGGACAATCAGCCCCAGCATTTT. Its protein is CSARDPRGDNQPQHF.

This clonotype was detected ten times or more. The V gene is TRBV9, the J gene TRBJ1-2; D remains ambiguous. Between the trimmed V and J ends, which lost 0 bases and 2 bases, there was a span of 8 bases. This CDR3 is built from 14 residues. The V gene's germline CDR1 is SGDLS and CDR2 YYNGEE. The CDR3, as DNA: TGTGCCAGCAGCGTAGCGGATTCCAACTATGGCTACACCTTC. This sequence encodes CASSVADSNYGYTF.

This clonotype was seen only a few times. The chain recombines TRBV5-1 with TRBJ2-3, with 7 bases fitting TRBD2. The V gene's germline CDR1 is SGHRS and CDR2 YFSETQ. The length of the CDR3 is 16 residues. Trimming cost V 2 bases and J 3 bases; bases outside gene matches: 9. CDR3 DNA: TGCGCCAGCAGCTTCCTCGGTTTAGCGGGTACAGATACGCAGTATTTT. It codes for CASSFLGLAGTDTQYF.

This clonotype was seen at least ten times. V and J are TRBV11-2 and TRBJ2-3; the D gene could be TRBD1 or TRBD2 (7 bases each). From germline, CDR1 is SGHAT and CDR2 FQNNGV. The CDR3 is 15 amino acids. Trimming stripped 4 bases from V and 4 bases from J, with 15 bases between. In nucleotides, the CDR3 is TGTGCCAGCAGCTGGGGGGGACAGTATCCAGATACGCAGTATTTT. It yields the protein CASSWGGQYPDTQYF.

As to this clonotype: With a much larger clone just one base away, this may be a read error. The chain employs TRBV20-1 and TRBJ2-4; D is perhaps TRBD1 (5 bases). Germline CDR1 reads DFQATT; CDR2 reads SNEGSKA (reference sequence). The CDR3 runs 16 residues. The CDR3 region has the DNA TGCAGTGCTAGAGATATCAGACAGATAGCCAAAAACAATCAGTACTTC. Translation gives CSARDIRQIAKNNQYF.

This chain joins TRBV11-2 and TRBJ2-2; the match to TRBD2 covers 7 bases. This CDR3 is built from 17 residues. Trimming cost V 3 bases and J 0 bases; bases outside gene matches: 7. In germline, CDR1 is SGHAT, CDR2 FQNNGV. The CDR3 DNA follows: TGTGCCAGCAGCTTCTTTCTTGGGGGGGCGAACACCGGGGAGCTGTTTTTT. Encoded protein: CASSFFLGGANTGELFF. Looking up the rest from reference TRBV11-2 and TRBJ2-2 gives the full variable domain: EAGVAQSPRYKIIEKRQSVAFWCNPISGHATLYWYQQILGQGPKLLIQFQNNGVVDDSQLPKDRFSAERLKGVDSTLKIQPAKLEDSAVYLCASSFFLGGANTGELFFGEGSRLTVL.

The V and J genes are TRBV5-1 and TRBJ2-6; TRBD1 matches 7 bases. This CDR3 has 16 residues. Germline V gene data show CDR1 as SGHRS and CDR2 as YFSETQ. V shed 4 bases, J shed 2 bases, and the junction held 6 bases outside the gene matches. In nucleotides, the CDR3 is TGCGCCAGCAGCCTAGACAGGGCGGCTGGGGCCAACGTCCTGACTTTC. Translation: CASSLDRAAGANVLTF.

A note on this clonotype: This may stem from a read error, because a much larger clone lies one nucleotide away. The V gene is TRBV7-8, the J gene TRBJ1-4; D gene ambiguous. Trimming pared 1 base from V and 5 bases from J, leaving 8 bases between. Germline CDR1 is SGHVS and CDR2 is FQNEAQ. There are 14 residues in the CDR3. CDR3 coding DNA: TGTGCCAGCAGCTTAGGCAGGCGGAATGAAAAACTGTTTTTT. Amino acids: CASSLGRRNEKLFF.

This clonotype came up many times. The chain carries TRBV27 and TRBJ2-3; either TRBD1 or TRBD2 may supply D (5 bases each). The ends were cut back, 2 bases at V and 5 bases at J, with 17 bases in the middle. The germline V gene has CDR1 MNHEY and CDR2 SMNVEV (reference sequence). This CDR3 is built from 16 residues. Here the CDR3 reads CASSLRFGAVKDTQYF. The CDR3 DNA reads as TGTGCCAGCAGTTTACGCTTCGGGGCGGTTAAAGATACGCAGTATTTT.

The rearrangement links TRBV20-1 to TRBJ1-2; 8 bases fit TRBD1. Germline V gene sequence: CDR1 DFQATT, CDR2 SNEGSKA (reference sequence). The CDR3 is 13 residues long. Trimming at V came to 6 bases and at J to 3 bases, leaving 6 bases not matched to a gene. CDR3 sequence (DNA): TGCAGTGCGGGTCAGGGGGCTGACTATGGCTACACCTTC. Its translation is CSAGQGADYGYTF.

The V call is TRBV7-6, the J call TRBJ1-6; no reliable D call. V was trimmed by 0 bases and J by 10 bases, leaving 13 bases between them. The CDR3 is 15 residues long. The V gene's germline CDR1 is SGHVS and CDR2 FNYEAQ. The CDR3 sequence: CASSLAARSESPLHF. CDR3 nucleotide sequence: TGTGCCAGCAGCTTAGCGGCACGGTCAGAATCACCCCTCCACTTT.

Many counts were recorded for this clonotype. The chain joins TRBV10-3 to TRBJ1-1, with TRBD1 matching 8 bases. Germline V lookup: CDR1 ENHRY, CDR2 SYGVKD. CDR3 length: 13 amino acids. With V trimmed by 9 bases and J by 0 bases, 3 bases remained unmatched. CDR3 DNA sequence: TGTGCCATTCAGGGGGCGTTGAACACTGAAGCTTTCTTT. Translation: CAIQGALNTEAFF.

The V call is TRBV3-1, the J call TRBJ2-1, with 9 bases identical to TRBD1. V lost 5 bases to trimming and J lost 6 bases; unmatched junction nucleotides: 20. The CDR3 sequence is 19 residues long. Germline V lookup: CDR1 LGHDT, CDR2 YNNKEL (reference sequence). CDR3: CASSRWDRDYQGQSNEQFF. In DNA form, the CDR3 reads TGTGCCAGCAGCAGGTGGGACAGGGACTACCAGGGCCAGAGCAATGAGCAGTTCTTC.

The chain couples TRBV27 to TRBJ2-7; weak D call: TRBD1 (5 bases). The CDR3 covers 13 residues. V was cut by 4 bases and J by 0 bases, with 7 bases left in between. Germline loops: CDR1 MNHEY, CDR2 SMNVEV (reference sequence). CDR3 protein: CASSSRGSYEQYF. CDR3 coding DNA: TGTGCCAGCAGTTCTAGGGGCTCCTACGAGCAGTACTTC.

This clonotype occurred many times. The genes are TRBV29-1 and TRBJ1-2; 7 bases are a match to TRBD1. The CDR3 is 12 residues long. V lost 3 bases to trimming and J lost 14 bases; unmatched junction nucleotides: 12. Germline-derived CDR1 and CDR2 are SQVTM and ANQGSEA. CDR3 DNA: TGCAGCGTTGAGGTGACAGGGCGTGGAGGTACCTTC. Encoded protein: CSVEVTGRGGTF. Using reference TRBV29-1 and TRBJ1-2 for the parts outside the CDR3, the full variable domain is SAVISQKPSRDICQRGTSLTIQCQVDSQVTMMFWYRQQPGQSLTLIATANQGSEATYESGFVIDKFPISRPNLTFSTLTVSNMSPEDSSIYLCSVEVTGRGGTFGSGTRLTVV.